This TCR beta chain was observed in a study of regulatory T cells (dated by TCRdb to 2016 to 2019). About the full investigation: The study compared T-cell receptor beta repertoires of sorted regulatory, conventional CD4+ and CD8+ T cells between CD3G-deficient patients and healthy controls.

As concerns this clone: It lacks a known antigen. Base qualities are not recorded, but no much larger clone differs from it by a single base.

General findings and caveats noted by the study authors: Restricted unique TRB V-J pairs and skewed V and J gene usage were observed in patient repertoires, most markedly in regulatory T cells. Conventional CD4+ T cells from CD3G-deficient patients were enriched for hydrophobic residues at CDR3 positions 6 and 7, suggesting more self-reactive specificities.

Trimming removed 5 bases from V and 4 bases from J; the gene matches leave 3 bases unexplained. CDR1 SEHNR and CDR2 FQNEAQ are derived from the germline V gene (reference sequence). The cysteine opens and the phenylalanine closes a CDR3 of 13 amino acids. Only the CDR3 portion is preserved as DNA: 39 bases, with reading frame beginning at the first base. Every CD3G-deficient patient showed evidence of autoimmunity, and the autoimmunity was more severe in two of the patients. At testing, patients were between 2 and 39 years old and showed lower naive and higher memory CD4+ and CD8+ T-cell proportions. CD4+ cells were FACS-sorted into CD25-high CD127-low regulatory T cells and CD25-low CD127-high conventional CD4+ T cells. A handful of individuals with CD3G deficiency made up the patient group. Patient samples and clinical data came from an international physician network spanning the United States, Europe and Asia. Ficoll density separation was used to isolate peripheral blood mononuclear cells.

For the multiplex PCR, 52 forward TRBV primers and 13 reverse TRBJ primers were used, and amplification bias was corrected with both assay-based and computational methods. Rearranged TRB loci were amplified from genomic DNA by multiplex PCR within the immunoSEQ assay. TRB amplicons were sequenced on an Illumina HiSeq platform. On the study's bioinformatics: Custom algorithms error-filtered the raw sequences and aligned them to reference gene sequences, after which the immunoSEQ online tools were used for analysis. The frequencies of productive and nonproductive TRB rearrangements were evaluated among unique sequences as well as among total sequences. The likelihood of self-reactivity was estimated by examining two features, hydrophobicity and amino acid composition, of TRB CDR3 positions 6 and 7. For group comparisons, t tests, Mann-Whitney tests or two-way ANOVA were performed in Prism software. The source is immuneACCESS, and TCRdb retained only in-frame sequences with V and J called. Part of the clones is not carried over; for the studies checked, unresolved V genes explain less than half of this, and the remainder is unexplained. Clone size and V and J calls were adopted from that table, with D and trimming inferred from the DNA. For this sample there are 25,000 or so clones; about 88% appear just once. Roughly 1.3% of the sample is in the top ten clones.

This TCR was sampled from a child aged 5 to 17 with CD3G deficiency. This sequence uses TRBV7-9 and TRBJ1-2; TRBD1 fits 8 bases in the junction. Sequenced sample: conventional CD4+ T cells sorted from blood. The CDR3 protein is CASSLGQGYGYTF. The DNA sequence follows: TGTGCCAGCAGCCTCGGACAGGGCTATGGCTACACCTTC.